This TCR beta chain was found in a study of T-cell reconstitution after alpha-beta-depleted transplantation in children. A TCRbeta library incorporating unique molecular identifiers was prepared. TCRdb used MiXCR to reprocess the PCR reads, holding one entry per CDR3 protein. The data hold about 870,000 distinct CDR3 sequences, with around 17% observed a single time. Germline CDR1 and CDR2: SGHRS and YFSETQ. CDR3 length: 16 amino acids. V shed 2 bases and J 3 bases; nucleotides not matched to a gene: 8. This chain connects TRBV5-1 to TRBJ1-2; 9 positions match TRBD1. The TCR sequence derives from a male patient younger than 18 who had a stem cell transplant for acute lymphoblastic leukemia, so the T cells may come from the graft donor. Source: PBMCs, mostly from graft donor cells, taken 360 days after TCRalphabeta/CD19-depleted stem cell transplant. The CDR3 DNA reads as TGCGCCAGCAGCTTTGGACAGGGGCCCCTTTACTATGGCTACACCTTC. Protein sequence: CASSFGQGPLYYGYTF.